These T cell receptor beta chains were read from a single sample in a study of CD8+ T cells in alopecia areata. Measured with immunoSEQ multiplex PCR; TCRdb has only the in-frame clones, and not every one. The sample has about 150,000 clones, around 57% seen once. The sequencing input was CD4+ T cells sorted from blood. The source of these receptors is a human donor in good health. The CDR3 runs from the conserved cysteine through the conserved F or W. Not every row has a clone size; where given, it reads once, few, many or a size class.

j_call | v_call | clone_size | cdr3_aa
TRBJ2-7 | TRBV29-1 | . | CSVRYLWPPEGEQYF
TRBJ2-5 | TRBV29-1 | once | CSGGQGHQETQYF
TRBJ1-5 | TRBV10-2 | . | CASSGDRSQPQHF
TRBJ1-5 | TRBV29-1 | . | CSVGDGHQPQHF
TRBJ1-5 | TRBV5-8 | few | CASSRRGQGRAQPQHF
TRBJ1-1 | TRBV4-2 | . | CASSQPSGGFEAFF
TRBJ2-4 | TRBV13 | . | CASSHNYRLAGHIQYF
TRBJ2-1 | TRBV29-1 | . | CSVGPQYSYNEQFF
TRBJ1-1 | TRBV18 | . | CASSPGQVGYEAFF
TRBJ1-2 | TRBV29-1 | few | CSVGTDWDYGYTF
TRBJ1-2 | TRBV30 | . | CAWSVVSLGGYTF
TRBJ2-5 | TRBV30 | few | CAWSPPRETQYF
TRBJ2-7 | TRBV11-2 | few | CASSLGRDRGSYEQYF
TRBJ2-3 | TRBV5-1 | . | CASSSTQASGRRSTDTQYF
TRBJ1-2 | TRBV2 | . | CAGQRPQGYTF
TRBJ2-2 | TRBV11-2 | . | CASSRDTGELFF
TRBJ1-5 | TRBV30 | few | CAWSVRGDQPQHF
TRBJ2-3 | TRBV28 | . | CASSDPRGSSTDTQYF
TRBJ2-2 | TRBV6-6 | . | CASSYTGANTGELFF
TRBJ2-1 | TRBV15 | few | CATSNLGREWDEQFF
TRBJ2-1 | TRBV25-1 | once | CASVAKGGGAPFF
TRBJ2-7 | TRBV29-1 | few | CSVAYTGPREQYF
TRBJ1-3 | TRBV30 | few | CAWSVPGNTIYF
TRBJ2-2 | TRBV5-6 | . | CASSPPRGRMNTGELFF
TRBJ2-7 | TRBV27 | . | CASSLAAGLRRVEQYF
TRBJ2-3 | TRBV27 | . | CASSSLAASSTDTQYF
TRBJ2-7 | TRBV7-9 | . | CASSSDRARAYEQYF
TRBJ2-1 | TRBV2 | . | CASTSASYNEQFF
TRBJ2-5 | TRBV6-1 | . | CASRGETQYF
TRBJ2-3 | TRBV9 | few | CASSAGQGSTDTQYF
TRBJ2-3 | TRBV25-1 | . | CASSLASSTDTQYF
TRBJ2-5 | TRBV7-2 | . | CASSPGSSGSWETQYF
TRBJ2-5 | TRBV4-2 | . | CASSQGVSGEETQYF
TRBJ2-4 | TRBV19 | few | CASASKVLKNIQYF
TRBJ1-5 | TRBV4-1 | . | CASSQVTGSRNQPQHF
TRBJ2-7 | TRBV29-1 | once | CSVVVTYEQYF
TRBJ1-2 | TRBV19 | . | CASSPAGPYGYTF
TRBJ2-2 | TRBV5-1 | . | CASSLVWALNTGELFF
TRBJ2-6 | TRBV30 | . | CAWGRFSGANVLTF
TRBJ2-3 | TRBV30 | . | CAWSGGRADTQYF
TRBJ2-3 | TRBV6-5 | . | CASSYPKAGTDTQYF
TRBJ2-7 | TRBV28 | . | CASSLFLAGVPYEQYF
TRBJ2-1 | TRBV29-1 | . | CSVEDYLPRGYEQFF
TRBJ2-3 | TRBV30 | . | CAWTLPRPRLPDTQYF
TRBJ1-1 | TRBV15 | once | CATSRDPAGTEAFF
TRBJ2-7 | TRBV2 | . | CARGVAGVHEQYF
TRBJ2-2 | TRBV5-1 | . | CASSSLAGGYTGELFF
TRBJ2-1 | TRBV7-9 | few | CASSFWTRGNEQFF
TRBJ1-1 | TRBV29-1 | few | CSVGRVGTEAFF
TRBJ2-7 | TRBV5-1 | few | CASSLEGVEQYF
TRBJ2-3 | TRBV15 | . | CATSRGSRSSTDTQYF
TRBJ2-5 | TRBV2 | . | CASNRNTQETQYF
TRBJ1-2 | TRBV30 | . | CALGAENNYGYTF
TRBJ2-5 | TRBV4-1 | . | CASSHTITGTRGETQYF